These T cell receptor beta chains were read from a single sample in a study of cytomegalovirus exposure and HLA in healthy donors. The method was immunoSEQ multiplex PCR; TCRdb's version includes in-frame clones alone and lacks a portion of them. The table lists over 150,000 clones, approximately 67% of them singletons. Sequenced material: PBMCs. These TCRs come from a young woman in good health and CMV-seropositive. The CDR3 runs from the conserved cysteine through the conserved F or W. A D gene is named only where the DNA matches it firmly. Only part of the rows carry a size: once, few, many, or a class if the clone is expanded.

V,J,size,length,D,DNA,CDR3
TRBV7-2,TRBJ1-3,.,12,.,TGTGCCAGCAGCTTCCGGGGAAACACCATATATTTT,CASSFRGNTIYF
TRBV5-1,TRBJ1-1,.,19,TRBD1,TGCGCCAGCAGCTTGGGGCAGGTGAGCGGACAGGGTCTCGACACTGAAGCTTTCTTT,CASSLGQVSGQGLDTEAFF
TRBV30,TRBJ1-3,.,16,TRBD1,TGTGCCTGGAGTCGCGGGACAGGGTCTCCTGGAAACACCATATATTTT,CAWSRGTGSPGNTIYF
TRBV5-1,TRBJ1-2,few,12,.,TGCGCCAGCAGCTTTAGCAACGATGGCTACACCTTC,CASSFSNDGYTF
TRBV5-1,TRBJ2-1,.,15,TRBD2,TGCGCCAGCAGCTTCACTAGCGGAACCTACAATGAGCAGTTCTTC,CASSFTSGTYNEQFF
TRBV6-5,TRBJ2-7,.,13,.,TGTGCCAGCAGGGCGAGCGGCTCCTACGAGCAGTACTTC,CASRASGSYEQYF
TRBV30,TRBJ2-1,.,12,.,TGTGCCTGGGACAGGCTGTACAATGAGCAGTTCTTC,CAWDRLYNEQFF
TRBV30,TRBJ2-7,once,12,.,TGTGCCTGGACAGGGGGGCCCTACGAGCAGTACTTC,CAWTGGPYEQYF
TRBV18,TRBJ2-7,.,15,TRBD1,TGTGCCAGCTCTCTCGGACAGGGGTCGTCCTACGAGCAGTACTTC,CASSLGQGSSYEQYF
TRBV13,TRBJ2-7,.,16,TRBD2,TGTGCCAGCACCACTCTATCACTAGCGGGGTCCGGCGAGCAGTACTTC,CASTTLSLAGSGEQYF